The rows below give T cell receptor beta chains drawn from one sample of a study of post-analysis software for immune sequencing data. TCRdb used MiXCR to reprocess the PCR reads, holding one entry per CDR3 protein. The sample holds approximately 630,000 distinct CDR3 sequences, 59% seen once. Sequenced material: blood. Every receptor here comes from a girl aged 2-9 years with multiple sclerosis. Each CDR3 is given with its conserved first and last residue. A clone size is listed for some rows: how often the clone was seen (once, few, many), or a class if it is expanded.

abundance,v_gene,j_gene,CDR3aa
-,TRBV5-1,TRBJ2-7,CASSSGLSSSYEQYF
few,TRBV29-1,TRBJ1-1,CSVELWGSNTEAFF
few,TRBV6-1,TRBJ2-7,CASSDAHRGPHGYEQYF
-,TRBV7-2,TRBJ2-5,CASSSYQRNEQYF
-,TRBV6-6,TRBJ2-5,CASSFASGGVGTQYF
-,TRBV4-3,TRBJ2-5,CASSLSLDETQYF
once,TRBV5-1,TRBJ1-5,CASIPKPGTNKVSNQPQHF
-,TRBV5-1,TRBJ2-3,CASSMELAGDTQYF
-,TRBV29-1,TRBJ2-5,CSGSSAQETQYF
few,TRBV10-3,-,CATKAGLISYEQYF
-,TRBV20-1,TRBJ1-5,CSAREGRTNQPQHF
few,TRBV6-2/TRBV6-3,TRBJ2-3,CASRGQATDTQYF
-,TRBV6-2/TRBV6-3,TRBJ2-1,CASTEGLGEQFF
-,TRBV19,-,CASSMGVRPYNEQYF
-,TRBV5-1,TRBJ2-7,CASSSPTEFYEQYF
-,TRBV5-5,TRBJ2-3,CASSWTGEVITDTQYF